One and the same sample provided the 7 T cell receptor beta chains below, sequenced in a study of shared clonotypes between healthy human individuals. The assay was immunoSEQ multiplex PCR, and TCRdb's table has in-frame clones only and misses some. The sample shows 2.3 million or so clones, over 85% of them seen only once. Sequencing input: naive CD4+ T cells from PBMCs. Subset in this sample: CD45RA+ positively selected. The receptors originated from a man between 18 and 29 years old in good health. Some clones in this sample may be carry-over from other donors' samples.

This chain connects TRBV7-3 to TRBJ2-1, with 10 positions matching TRBD2. Germline V lookup: CDR1 SGHTA, CDR2 FQGTGA. The CDR3 has 15 residues. V shed 3 bases and J 4 bases; nucleotides not matched to a gene: 3. The CDR3 reads CASSFGLAEYNEQFF. The CDR3, as DNA: TGTGCCAGCAGCTTCGGACTAGCGGAGTACAATGAGCAGTTCTTC.

This chain joins TRBV11-2 and TRBJ1-1, with D perhaps matching TRBD1 (6 bases). Germline V gene data show CDR1 as SGHAT and CDR2 as FQNNGV. Trimming pared 1 base from V and 5 bases from J, leaving 20 bases between. The CDR3 has 17 residues. This CDR3 is CASSLGTPWTAGTEAFF. Here the CDR3 DNA reads TGTGCCAGCAGCTTAGGGACACCCTGGACAGCTGGGACTGAAGCTTTCTTT.

This clone has a single count. This chain uses TRBV7-9 with TRBJ1-4, with D possibly TRBD1 on 6 matching bases. The CDR3 extends over 12 amino acids. Germline values: CDR1 SEHNR, CDR2 FQNEAQ (reference sequence). The V and J ends lost 2 bases and 17 bases respectively, with 15 bases between them. This chain's CDR3 is CASSLNRGPGFF. CDR3 DNA sequence: TGTGCCAGCAGCTTAAACCGGGGGCCGGGTTTTTTT. Drawing the rest from reference TRBV7-9 and TRBJ1-4, the complete variable domain is DTGVSQNPRHKITKRGQNVTFRCDPISEHNRLYWYRQTLGQGPEFLTYFQNEAQLEKSRLLSDRFSAERPKGSFSTLEIQRTEQGDSAMYLCASSLNRGPGFFGSGTQLSVL.

This clone was seen once. Other DNA variants within this sample encode the same CDR3. The rearrangement links TRBV10-3 to TRBJ1-5, with D unresolved. There are 14 residues in the CDR3. The V and J ends lost 0 bases and 0 bases respectively, with 3 bases between them. Germline V gives CDR1 ENHRY, CDR2 SYGVKD. CDR3 sequence: CAISESTSNQPQHF. Written as DNA, the CDR3 is TGTGCCATCAGTGAGTCGACTAGCAATCAGCCCCAGCATTTT.

The chain uses TRBV18 and TRBJ2-5; D assignment may be TRBD1 or TRBD2 (5 bases each). Trimming shortened V by 5 bases and J by 7 bases, and 8 bases separated the two germline ends. The germline CDR1 and CDR2 sequences are KGHSH and LQKENI. CDR3 length: 11 amino acids. CDR3 DNA: TGTGCCAGCTCAGATGGGGGGACCCAGTACTTC. This translates into CASSDGGTQYF.

This chain links TRBV19 with TRBJ2-3; 8 bases are shared with TRBD2. The CDR3 extends over 15 amino acids. CDR1 and CDR2 (germline): LNHDA, SQIVND (reference sequence). V lost 6 bases, J lost 9 bases, and 14 bases stayed unmatched. Here the CDR3 reads CASSLAAGAPGTQYF. The CDR3 region has the DNA TGTGCCAGTAGCTTAGCAGCGGGAGCTCCTGGGACGCAGTATTTT. Using reference TRBV19 and TRBJ2-3 for the parts outside the CDR3, the full variable domain is DGGITQSPKYLFRKEGQNVTLSCEQNLNHDAMYWYRQDPGQGLRLIYYSQIVNDFQKGDIAEGYSVSREKKESFPLTVTSAQKNPTAFYLCASSLAAGAPGTQYFGPGTRLTVL.

The chain is built from TRBV28 and TRBJ2-7; 8 nucleotides agree with TRBD2. Germline values: CDR1 MDHEN, CDR2 SYDVKM. The ends lost 2 bases at V and 0 bases at J; junction bases unmatched: 6. The CDR3 contains 16 residues. The CDR3 nucleotides are TGTGCCAGCAGTTTACCTGACGCGGGGGGCTCCTACGAGCAGTACTTC. It yields the protein CASSLPDAGGSYEQYF. The full variable domain, completed using reference TRBV28 and TRBJ2-7, is DVKVTQSSRYLVKRTGEKVFLECVQDMDHENMFWYRQDPGLGLRLIYFSYDVKMKEKGDIPEGYSVSREKKERFSLILESASTNQTSMYLCASSLPDAGGSYEQYFGPGTRLTVT.